The TCR beta chain described here comes from a study of identifying expanded T cells in peripheral blood (dated by TCRdb to between 2017 and 2020). For the wider study: Four technical replicates, made by sequencing separate aliquots from the same pool of genomic DNA, were compared pairwise. Beyond this particular receptor, the publication reports: Variance in clone template counts between roughly two-week samples significantly increased with total template count across all healthy donors. The binomial model flagged around 1.2 differentially abundant clones between technical replicates but 15 to 17 over about 2 weeks and 18 to 20 over roughly 4 weeks. The authors expected that over much longer intervals, such as months to years, biological variance in healthy repertoires might increase even further. The beta-binomial model significantly reduced the number of clones called differentially abundant and the false-positive rate across all healthy-donor time intervals.

No immune events such as infections were documented for the healthy donors during the collection period. Blood repertoires from healthy donors were used as a training cohort for calibrating time-dependent variance in a beta-binomial model of differential abundance of T-cell clones. There were around ten healthy donors in the training cohort, of whom 3 were female and 7 were male. Donor ages ranged from about 29 to 65 years, with an average of around 43 years. Obtained from a commercial supplier, whole blood was collected from each healthy donor at three time points set about 2 weeks apart. For immunosequencing, genomic DNA was extracted from whole blood that had not been sorted. As concerns this clone: This receptor's antigen is unknown. Base-call qualities are not available, and no considerably larger clone is one nucleotide away.

V loses 7 bases, J loses 2 bases, and the germline ends lie 11 bases apart. Inclusive of the bounding cysteine and phenylalanine, the CDR3 is 13 residues long. Just CDR3 DNA is preserved here, 39 bases in frame from base 1. CDR1 and CDR2, looked up from the germline V gene (reference sequence), are LNHDA and SQIVND. TCRbeta CDR3 regions were profiled with the immunoSEQ Assay using bias-controlled multiplex PCR amplification of genomic DNA. The authors' analysis ran thus. To quantify the absolute abundance of each unique TCRbeta CDR3 region, the sequences were collapsed and filtered. Differential abundance was assessed using a binomial (Fisher-equivalent) model and a beta-binomial model in which time-dependent variance fitted from healthy donors was added. Clones with fewer than 5 combined templates were removed, and differential abundance was called for clones with a Benjamini-Hochberg FDR below 0.01. In the beta-binomial model, variance was expressed as a function of the total template count across the two samples, in the form v = (b*log(k)+a)^2. TCRdb retrieved this table from immuneACCESS and kept in-frame rearrangements only. Not all clones are present; in checked studies, unresolved V genes account for under half, and no reason is known for the remainder. V and J calls and clone size are given by that table; D and trimming were obtained from the DNA. This sample lists about 74,000 clones; 84% were detected once. About 18% of the sample comes from the top ten.

Material for sequencing was blood. The receptor was isolated from a person aged 18-70 years in good health. The sequence joins TRBV19 to TRBJ1-2; no D gene call is confident. The CDR3 sequence is CASTPDQNYGYTF. The DNA reads TGTGCCAGTACCCCTGACCAGAACTATGGCTACACCTTC.